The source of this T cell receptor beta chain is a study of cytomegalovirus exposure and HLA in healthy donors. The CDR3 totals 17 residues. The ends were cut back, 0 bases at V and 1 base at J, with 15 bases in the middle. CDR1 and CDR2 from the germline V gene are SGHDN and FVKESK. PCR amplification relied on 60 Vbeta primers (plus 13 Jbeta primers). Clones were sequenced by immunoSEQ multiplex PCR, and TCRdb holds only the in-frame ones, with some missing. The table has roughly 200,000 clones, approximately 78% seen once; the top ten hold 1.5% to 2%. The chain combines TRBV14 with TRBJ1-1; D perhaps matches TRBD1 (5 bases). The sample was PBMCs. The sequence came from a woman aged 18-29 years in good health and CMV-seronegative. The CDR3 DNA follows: TGTGCCAGCAGCCAAGATGTGGTCCGCGGGGGGAACACTGAAGCTTTCTTT. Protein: CASSQDVVRGGNTEAFF.